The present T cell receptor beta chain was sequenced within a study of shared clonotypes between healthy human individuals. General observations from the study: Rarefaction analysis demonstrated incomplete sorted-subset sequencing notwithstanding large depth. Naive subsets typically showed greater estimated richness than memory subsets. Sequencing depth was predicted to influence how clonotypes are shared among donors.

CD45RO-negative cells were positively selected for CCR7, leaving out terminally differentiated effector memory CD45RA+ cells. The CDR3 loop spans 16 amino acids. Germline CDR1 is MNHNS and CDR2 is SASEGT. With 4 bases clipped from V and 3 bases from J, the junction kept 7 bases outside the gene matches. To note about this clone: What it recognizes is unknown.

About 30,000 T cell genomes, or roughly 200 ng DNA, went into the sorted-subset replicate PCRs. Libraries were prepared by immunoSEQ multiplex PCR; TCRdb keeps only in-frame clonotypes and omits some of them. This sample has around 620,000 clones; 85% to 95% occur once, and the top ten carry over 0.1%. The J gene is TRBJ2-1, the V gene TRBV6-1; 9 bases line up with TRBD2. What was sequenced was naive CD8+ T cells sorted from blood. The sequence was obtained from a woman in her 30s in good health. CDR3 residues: CASSGASGASYNEQFF. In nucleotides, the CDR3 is TGTGCCAGCAGTGGGGCTAGCGGGGCAAGCTACAATGAGCAGTTCTTC.